This T cell receptor beta chain was retrieved from a study of blood T cell repertoires in COVID-19. Clones were read by immunoSEQ multiplex PCR, and TCRdb kept only the in-frame ones, dropping some. The sample holds about 220,000 clones; about three quarters are singletons and the top ten take over 7%. The sequence derives from a woman in her sixties or seventies with acute or convalescent COVID-19. Sequencing used peripheral blood.

The CDR3 reads CAIRDVTGGTEAFF. In nucleotides, the CDR3 is TGTGCCATCAGGGATGTGACAGGGGGCACTGAAGCTTTCTTT. This sequence joins TRBV10-3 and TRBJ1-1; 9 bases align to TRBD1. The CDR3 loop spans 14 amino acids. Unmatched junction bases numbered 6, after V lost 6 bases and J lost 4 bases. From germline, CDR1 is ENHRY and CDR2 SYGVKD.